These 31 T cell receptor beta chains share one sample of origin, sequenced in a study of cytomegalovirus exposure and HLA in healthy donors. PCR involved 60 Vbeta and 13 Jbeta primers. The data were produced by immunoSEQ multiplex PCR, yet TCRdb's version contains in-frame clones alone and is incomplete. Of about 200,000 clones detected, about 90% appear once; the ten largest clones hold around 1%. The sequencing input was PBMCs. Receptor source: a boy aged 2 to 10 in good health and CMV-seronegative.

The rearrangement links TRBV14 to TRBJ2-7; tentatively, D is TRBD1 (6 bases). CDR3 length: 15 residues. Trimming took 4 bases from V and 2 from J, leaving 15 bases between them. CDR1 and CDR2 (germline): SGHDN, FVKESK. CDR3 in DNA: TGTGCCAGCAGCCTGAAGGGGTGGGGGCCCTACGAGCAGTACTTC. Translated, it gives CASSLKGWGPYEQYF. Full variable domain (rest looked up from reference TRBV14 and TRBJ2-7): EAGVTQFPSHSVIEKGQTVTLRCDPISGHDNLYWYRRVMGKEIKFLLHFVKESKQDESGMPNNRFLAERTGGTYSTLKVQPAELEDSGVYFCASSLKGWGPYEQYFGPGTRLTVT.

The chain carries TRBV4-1 and TRBJ2-5; TRBD1 might be the D (5 bases). CDR1 MGHRA and CDR2 YSYEKL come from the germline V gene. The CDR3 is made up of 18 amino acids. With 4 bases removed from V and 0 bases from J, the gap between germline ends came to 21 bases. For the CDR3, the DNA is TGCGCCAGCAGCCGAAATCCGTCGCATTCAGGGTACCAAGAGACCCAGTACTTC. Translation: CASSRNPSHSGYQETQYF.

The chain recombines TRBV4-1 with TRBJ2-7; D perhaps matches TRBD1 (6 bases). Per the germline V gene, CDR1 is MGHRA and CDR2 is YSYEKL. The CDR3 is 14 residues long. The ends were cut back, 3 bases at V and 9 bases at J, with 18 bases in the middle. The CDR3 DNA follows: TGCGCCAGCAGCCACCCCGGGCGAGACAGGCGGCAGTACTTC. This gives the protein CASSHPGRDRRQYF.

V usage is TRBV30 and J usage is TRBJ2-3; a weak D match, TRBD2 (6 bases). V was pared by 0 bases and J by 4 bases, with 20 bases between. Germline V CDR1 and CDR2: GTSNPN, SVGIG (reference sequence). The CDR3 runs 17 residues. The CDR3 protein is CAWSVQLVGGGADTQYF. In DNA form, the CDR3 reads TGTGCCTGGAGTGTACAGCTAGTGGGCGGAGGGGCAGATACGCAGTATTTT. Based on the CDR3 plus reference TRBV30 and TRBJ2-3, the full variable domain is SQTIHQWPATLVQPVGSPLSLECTVEGTSNPNLYWYRQAAGRGLQLLFYSVGIGQISSEVPQNLSASRPQDRQFILSSKKLLLSDSGFYLCAWSVQLVGGGADTQYFGPGTRLTVL.

Details on this clone: The same CDR3 can be traced to other DNA sequences in this sample. The V call is TRBV30, the J call TRBJ1-5; 10 bases are shared with TRBD1. V trimming: 2 bases; J trimming: 4 bases; junction bases outside the gene matches: 2. This CDR3 has 14 residues. CDR1 GTSNPN and CDR2 SVGIG come from the germline V gene (reference sequence). The CDR3 loop reads CAWSPGQGNQPQHF. As DNA, the CDR3 is TGTGCCTGGAGTCCGGGACAGGGGAATCAGCCCCAGCATTTT.

The V gene is TRBV6-1, the J gene TRBJ1-3; D is ambiguous. Per germline, CDR1 MNHNS and CDR2 SASEGT. The CDR3 has 12 amino acids. The ends were cut back, 6 bases at V and 4 bases at J, with 7 bases in the middle. CDR3 loop: CASREEGNTIYF. The CDR3 coding sequence is TGTGCCAGCAGGGAGGAAGGAAACACCATATATTTT.

This clone has a handful of counts. J is TRBJ2-7 and V is TRBV28; 10 bases match TRBD2. Germline CDR1 is MDHEN and CDR2 is SYDVKM. V trimming: 5 bases; J trimming: 5 bases; junction bases outside the gene matches: 9. This CDR3 is 15 amino acids long. In DNA form, the CDR3 reads TGTGCCAGCAGTCGTCCTAGCGGGAGTGTCGACGAGCAGTACTTC. Translating it yields CASSRPSGSVDEQYF.

This rearrangement joins TRBV5-1 to TRBJ1-1, with unresolved D. This CDR3 contains 14 residues. V was trimmed by 6 bases and J by 1 base, leaving 13 bases between them. Germline-derived CDR1 and CDR2 are SGHRS and YFSETQ. CDR3 sequence (DNA): TGCGCCAGCACCTCACTTGGTCGGAACACTGAAGCTTTCTTT. It encodes CASTSLGRNTEAFF.

This chain uses TRBV4-2 with TRBJ2-1; 8 positions agree with TRBD2. CDR1 is LGHNA, CDR2 YNFKEQ, per germline. The CDR3 runs 16 residues. J gave up 2 bases and V 2 bases, and 5 bases lay outside the gene matches. CDR3 sequence: CASSQLAAGAYNEQFF. CDR3 coding DNA: TGTGCCAGCAGCCAACTAGCAGCGGGGGCCTACAATGAGCAGTTCTTC.

The chain has TRBV13 and TRBJ2-3; 11 bases line up with TRBD2. Germline CDR1 reads PRHDT; CDR2 reads FYEKMQ (reference sequence). CDR3 length: 19 residues. Trimming at V came to 5 bases and at J to 4 bases, leaving 17 bases not matched to a gene. For the CDR3, the DNA is TGTGCCAGCAGCGCCCTAAAGATACTAGCGGGGGTCCAACCAGATACGCAGTATTTT. It is translated as CASSALKILAGVQPDTQYF.

J is TRBJ2-1 and V is TRBV11-2; 8 bases agree with TRBD2. CDR3 length: 16 residues. Germline V gene lookup returns CDR1 SGHAT and CDR2 FQNNGV. V trimming: 2 bases; J trimming: 7 bases; junction bases outside the gene matches: 10. The CDR3 is CASSLNPGGPINEQFF. CDR3 nucleotides: TGTGCCAGCAGCTTAAACCCGGGGGGGCCAATTAATGAGCAGTTCTTC.

The rearrangement links TRBV11-2 to TRBJ2-2, with 11 nucleotides matching TRBD2. This CDR3 comprises 16 residues. Trimming at V came to 5 bases and at J to 3 bases, leaving 5 bases not matched to a gene. Germline CDR1 is SGHAT and CDR2 is FQNNGV. CDR3 DNA sequence: TGTGCCAGCAGCCCCCTAGCGGGGGGCTACACCGGGGAGCTGTTTTTT. Encoded protein: CASSPLAGGYTGELFF.

The CDR3 here is CASSPQEDSPLHF. The CDR3 coding sequence is TGTGCCAGCTCACCCCAAGAGGATTCACCCCTCCACTTT. The gene calls are TRBV18 and TRBJ1-6; no clear D gene. CDR3 length equals 13 residues. Trimming stripped 3 bases from V and 8 bases from J, with 8 bases between. Germline V gene data show CDR1 as KGHSH and CDR2 as LQKENI.

This chain connects TRBV30 to TRBJ1-1, with D perhaps matching TRBD1 (5 bases). V gave up 2 bases and J gave up 0 bases, with 13 bases separating them. Germline assignment: CDR1 GTSNPN and CDR2 SVGIG (reference sequence). The CDR3 contains 15 residues. This chain's CDR3 is CAWSPRRGMNTEAFF. The CDR3, as DNA: TGTGCCTGGAGTCCCCGGCGGGGGATGAACACTGAAGCTTTCTTT.

V usage is TRBV29-1 and J usage is TRBJ2-3, with D perhaps matching TRBD2 (6 bases). Germline-derived CDR1 and CDR2 are SQVTM and ANQGSEA. The CDR3 has 11 amino acids. V was shortened by 7 bases and J by 5 bases, with 10 bases between the two germline ends. CDR3 coding DNA: TGCAGCGCGGGGGTTGGAGATACGCAGTATTTT. Translating it yields CSAGVGDTQYF.

This rearrangement joins TRBV2 to TRBJ2-7; D call uncertain. Trimming cost V 4 bases and J 0 bases, with 13 bases left between them. CDR3 length equals 15 residues. Germline-derived CDR1 and CDR2 are SNHLY and FYNNEI. CDR3 sequence: CASSAELSSSYEQYF. The CDR3 DNA reads as TGTGCCAGCAGTGCGGAGCTATCAAGCTCCTACGAGCAGTACTTC.

The V call is TRBV11-2, the J call TRBJ2-3, with TRBD2 matching 9 bases. Germline V gene lookup returns CDR1 SGHAT and CDR2 FQNNGV. The CDR3 sequence is 16 residues long. V lost 1 base to trimming and J lost 3 bases; unmatched junction nucleotides: 5. Here the CDR3 reads CASSLVAGGSTDTQYF. In DNA, the CDR3 is TGTGCCAGCAGCTTAGTTGCGGGGGGGTCGACAGATACGCAGTATTTT.

This chain joins TRBV5-1 and TRBJ1-3; TRBD1 agrees at 9 bases. The CDR3 is made up of 16 amino acids. Germline assignment: CDR1 SGHRS and CDR2 YFSETQ. V shed 5 bases, J shed 7 bases, and the junction held 13 bases outside the gene matches. CDR3 in DNA: TGCGCCAGCAGGATGGGACAGGGTGAGCGGAGGAACACCATATATTTT. Protein: CASRMGQGERRNTIYF.

This chain uses TRBV7-3 with TRBJ2-1; 8 bases align to TRBD2. The V segment lost 5 bases and the J segment 3 bases; nucleotides outside the gene matches: 3. This CDR3 spans 14 amino acids. The V gene's germline CDR1 is SGHTA and CDR2 FQGTGA. CDR3 loop: CASSTGGNYNEQFF. The CDR3 DNA follows: TGTGCCAGCAGCACGGGGGGGAACTACAATGAGCAGTTCTTC.

The chain combines TRBV5-4 with TRBJ2-4, with 7 bases lining up with TRBD1. Germline V gene sequence: CDR1 SGHNT, CDR2 YYREEE (reference sequence). V gave up 5 bases and J gave up 0 bases; unmatched junction bases: 11. This CDR3 has 17 residues. The CDR3 bases are TGTGCCAGCAGTTCCGCCAACAGGGGCTTAGCCAAAAACATTCAGTACTTC. This codes for CASSSANRGLAKNIQYF.

This clone came up once. The chain joins TRBV25-1 to TRBJ1-4; 11 bases are shared with TRBD1. In germline, CDR1 is MGHDK, CDR2 SYGVNS. The V segment lost 6 bases and the J segment 3 bases; nucleotides outside the gene matches: 6. The CDR3 runs 16 residues. CDR3 nucleotide sequence: TGTGCCAGCAGGGGGGACAGGGGGAGGTCTAATGAAAAACTGTTTTTT. The encoded protein is CASRGDRGRSNEKLFF.

J is TRBJ1-6 and V is TRBV7-3; D is unclear. In germline, CDR1 is SGHTA, CDR2 FQGTGA. Trimming cost V 11 bases and J 7 bases, with 6 bases left between them. CDR3 length: 10 residues. CDR3 sequence: CARENSPLHF. The DNA of the CDR3 is TGTGCCCGCGAGAATTCACCCCTCCACTTT.

The chain links TRBV6-6 to TRBJ2-1; 8 nucleotides line up with TRBD2. V lost 0 bases to trimming and J lost 6 bases; unmatched junction nucleotides: 7. Germline V gene lookup returns CDR1 MNHNY and CDR2 SVGAGI (reference sequence). This CDR3 is built from 16 residues. This chain's CDR3 is CASSYSGGGWGNEQFF. The CDR3 DNA sequence: TGTGCCAGCAGTTACTCTGGCGGGGGGTGGGGCAATGAGCAGTTCTTC.

For this clone: This same CDR3 is encoded by further DNA sequences in the sample. This chain uses TRBV28 with TRBJ1-1; maybe TRBD1 (5 bases). Germline V gene data show CDR1 as MDHEN and CDR2 as SYDVKM. The V end lost 6 bases, the J end lost 0 bases, and 11 bases lay between the germline ends. This CDR3 is built from 14 residues. The CDR3 DNA reads TGTGCCAGCAGCTACCACAGGATGAACACTGAAGCTTTCTTT. Translating gives CASSYHRMNTEAFF.

This clone was recorded a few times. The chain joins TRBV5-3 to TRBJ2-7; TRBD2 matches at 10 bases. TRBV5-3 is assigned to the ORF class and has an uncertain function. Losses at the gene ends were 10 bases for V and 7 bases for J; bases not matched to a gene: 26. The CDR3 has 18 residues. The CDR3 sequence: CASPDTLAGVPGVGEQYF. In DNA, the CDR3 is TGTGCCTCACCGGACACGCTAGCGGGAGTTCCTGGCGTGGGGGAGCAGTACTTC.

The chain employs TRBV19 and TRBJ1-6; 8 bases map to TRBD1. V dropped 6 bases and J dropped 5; count of bases not matched to a gene: 3. The length of the CDR3 is 14 residues. From germline, CDR1 is LNHDA and CDR2 SQIVND (reference sequence). The CDR3 DNA reads TGTGCCAGTAGCGTGGACAGGGATAATTCACCCCTCCACTTT. Its translation is CASSVDRDNSPLHF.

To note about this clone: A read error may account for a junction end that differs from germline. CDR3 DNA sequence: TGTTCCAGCAGTCCCTGGGGGCCCACAGATACGCAGTATTTT. Translated, it gives CSSSPWGPTDTQYF. This chain connects TRBV7-9 to TRBJ2-3; the D gene is possibly TRBD1 (6 bases). The CDR3 spans 14 residues. CDR1 SEHNR and CDR2 FQNEAQ come from the germline V gene (reference sequence).

V gene TRBV19 combines with J gene TRBJ1-3; the match to TRBD1 covers 7 bases. After removal of 4 bases from V and 0 bases from J, the junction contained 3 bases not matched to a gene. This CDR3 is 15 amino acids long. The germline V gene encodes CDR1 LNHDA and CDR2 SQIVND (reference sequence). CDR3 residues: CASSTSGGSGNTIYF. The CDR3 DNA reads TGTGCCAGTAGTACGTCAGGGGGCTCTGGAAACACCATATATTTT.

This clone was counted a few times. The chain carries TRBV5-6 and TRBJ1-1; the match to TRBD1 covers 8 bases. V was clipped by 1 base and J by 5 bases; unmatched bases: 1. The CDR3 is 13 amino acids. Germline V gene sequence: CDR1 SGHDT, CDR2 YYEEEE. Written as DNA, the CDR3 is TGTGCCAGCAGCTTGAACAGGGGGACTGAAGCTTTCTTT. This sequence encodes CASSLNRGTEAFF.

This clone was seen only a few times. This rearrangement joins TRBV5-4 to TRBJ2-6; a possible D gene is TRBD2 (5 bases). Germline CDR1 and CDR2: SGHNT and YYREEE (reference sequence). This CDR3 spans 15 amino acids. V lost 4 bases, J lost 1 base, and 9 bases lay in between. CDR3 protein: CASSPGSSGANVLTF. The CDR3 DNA follows: TGTGCCAGCAGCCCGGGGTCGTCTGGGGCCAACGTCCTGACTTTC.

This chain joins TRBV19 and TRBJ2-3; the match to TRBD2 covers 9 bases. This CDR3 has 16 amino acids. Germline V CDR1 and CDR2: LNHDA, SQIVND (reference sequence). V lost 3 bases to trimming and J lost 5 bases; unmatched junction nucleotides: 9. The CDR3 is CASSIWVAGVIDTQYF. The CDR3 nucleotides read TGTGCCAGTAGTATTTGGGTAGCGGGAGTGATAGATACGCAGTATTTT.